The 27 T cell receptor beta chains below all came from one sample that was sequenced in a study of shared clonotypes between healthy human individuals. Selected positively for CCR7 and CD45RO-negative, naive CD8 cells excluded terminally differentiated effector memory CD45RA+ cells. TCRdb keeps only in-frame clones here, not all; method: immunoSEQ multiplex PCR. The sample consists of approximately 2,200,000 clones, roughly 91% of them appearing once. Sequenced: naive CD8+ T cells from PBMCs. The receptor source for this set is a man aged 18 to 29 in good health. Some clones in this sample may be carry-over from other donors' samples.

The chain links TRBV10-3 to TRBJ2-2, with 8 bases identical to TRBD1. The CDR3 is 16 residues long. V shed 5 bases, J shed 14 bases, and the junction held 19 bases outside the gene matches. The germline CDR1 and CDR2 sequences are ENHRY and SYGVKD. CDR3 bases: TGTGCCATCAGTCCAGGGGCGGACAGGGCCAAACGCGAACTGTTTTTT. As protein: CAISPGADRAKRELFF.

This chain connects TRBV4-1 to TRBJ2-1, with 11 bases identical to TRBD2. This CDR3 has 16 amino acids. Trimming cost V 1 base and J 9 bases; bases outside gene matches: 8. CDR1 and CDR2 from the germline V gene are MGHRA and YSYEKL. CDR3: CASSQATSGMIGEQFF. CDR3 coding DNA: TGCGCCAGCAGCCAAGCGACTAGCGGGATGATCGGTGAGCAGTTCTTC.

The chain recombines TRBV30 with TRBJ1-1; D uncertain. The CDR3 contains 13 residues. V lost 0 bases and J lost 6, with 11 bases in between. Per the germline V gene, CDR1 is GTSNPN and CDR2 is SVGIG (reference sequence). The chain's CDR3 is CAWSVRLGPEAFF. CDR3 DNA: TGTGCCTGGAGTGTACGGCTGGGTCCTGAAGCTTTCTTT.

The gene calls are TRBV5-1 and TRBJ2-1; 7 nucleotides line up with TRBD2. After removal of 2 bases from V and 2 bases from J, the junction contained 4 bases not matched to a gene. Germline V gene sequence: CDR1 SGHRS, CDR2 YFSETQ. The length of the CDR3 is 15 residues. The DNA for the CDR3 is TGCGCCAGCAGCTTTGGGACTATTCCCTACAATGAGCAGTTCTTC. Protein: CASSFGTIPYNEQFF. The full variable domain, its missing parts supplied by reference TRBV5-1 and TRBJ2-1, is KAGVTQTPRYLIKTRGQQVTLSCSPISGHRSVSWYQQTPGQGLQFLFEYFSETQRNKGNFPGRFSGRQFSNSRSEMNVSTLELGDSALYLCASSFGTIPYNEQFFGPGTRLTVL.

This chain uses TRBV5-6 with TRBJ2-4; D may be TRBD1 or TRBD2 (5 bases each). The CDR3 is 15 residues long. Trimming removed 0 bases at V and 8 bases at J, with 15 bases between. The germline V gene has CDR1 SGHDT and CDR2 YYEEEE. The CDR3 region is CASSLEAGSSDIQYF. The CDR3 bases are TGTGCCAGCAGCTTGGAGGCAGGGAGTAGCGACATTCAGTACTTC.

This clone turned up a few times. The gene calls are TRBV10-3 and TRBJ2-2; no clear D. Trimming took 6 bases from V and 6 from J, leaving 8 bases between them. The CDR3 has 12 amino acids. The germline V gene has CDR1 ENHRY and CDR2 SYGVKD. In nucleotides, the CDR3 is TGTGCCATCAGCGCAGTATCCGGGGAGCTGTTTTTT. This encodes CAISAVSGELFF.

The rearrangement links TRBV11-2 to TRBJ1-5; D is uncertain. Germline loops: CDR1 SGHAT, CDR2 FQNNGV. Trimming took 4 bases from V and 6 from J, leaving 13 bases between them. CDR3 size: 14 residues. CDR3 protein: CASSSDLGSQPQHF. The DNA for the CDR3 is TGTGCCAGCAGCTCTGATTTGGGCAGTCAGCCCCAGCATTTT.

V and J are TRBV6-5 and TRBJ1-2; 8 nucleotides match TRBD1. This CDR3 is built from 14 residues. J lost 8 bases, V lost 8 bases, and 13 bases had no gene match. Per germline, CDR1 MNHEY and CDR2 SVGAGI. CDR3 coding DNA: TGTGCCAGCTCCCCTGGCGGGACAGGTGGGGGCTACACCTTC. Amino acid sequence: CASSPGGTGGGYTF.

In its sample, this clone was seen once. The chain couples TRBV27 to TRBJ2-1; 13 bases are shared with TRBD2. The CDR3 runs to 14 residues. Trimming at V came to 11 bases and at J to 5 bases, leaving 6 bases not matched to a gene. Germline lookup yields CDR1 MNHEY and CDR2 SMNVEV (reference sequence). The CDR3 region has the DNA TGTGCCTCCAAACTAGCGGGAGGGGACAATGAGCAGTTCTTC. It encodes CASKLAGGDNEQFF.

In this sample, this clone turned up once. V gene TRBV19 combines with J gene TRBJ1-2, with TRBD1 identical over 9 bases. The CDR3 is 12 amino acids. V was clipped by 9 bases and J by 3 bases; unmatched bases: 2. Germline-derived CDR1 and CDR2 are LNHDA and SQIVND (reference sequence). CDR3 amino acids: CARTGGDYGYTF. As DNA, the CDR3 is TGTGCCAGAACAGGGGGCGACTATGGCTACACCTTC.

The chain couples TRBV4-1 to TRBJ2-1, with 12 positions matching TRBD2. The CDR3 length is 18 residues. After removal of 4 bases from V and 0 bases from J, the junction contained 7 bases not matched to a gene. Germline CDR1 MGHRA, CDR2 YSYEKL. CDR3 sequence reads: CASSPLLAGGVSYNEQFF. The CDR3 nucleotides read TGCGCCAGCAGCCCGTTACTAGCGGGGGGAGTCTCCTACAATGAGCAGTTCTTC.

The chain employs TRBV27 and TRBJ2-7; D gene uncertain. The V and J ends lost 2 bases and 2 bases respectively, with 10 bases between them. Germline CDR1 is MNHEY and CDR2 is SMNVEV (reference sequence). This CDR3 has 14 amino acids. The CDR3 DNA reads as TGTGCCAGCAGTTTACTAGGGAACACCTACGAGCAGTACTTC. As protein: CASSLLGNTYEQYF.

This clone was counted once. The identical CDR3 is also encoded by other nucleotide sequences in the sample. DNA for the CDR3: TGTGCCAGCAGCGGTGACACCGGGGAGCTGTTTTTT. Protein sequence: CASSGDTGELFF. The V and J genes are TRBV9 and TRBJ2-2; D not certain. V was shortened by 3 bases and J by 3 bases, with 3 bases between the two germline ends. The CDR3 is 12 amino acids. Germline CDR1 SGDLS, CDR2 YYNGEE.

The V gene is TRBV11-2, the J gene TRBJ2-3; 9 nucleotides agree with TRBD2. Trimming at V came to 5 bases and at J to 1 base, leaving 10 bases not matched to a gene. The germline V gene encodes CDR1 SGHAT and CDR2 FQNNGV. The CDR3 totals 17 residues. The CDR3: CASSLGTSLWGTDTQYF. The CDR3 DNA is TGTGCCAGCAGCCTTGGGACTAGCTTGTGGGGCACAGATACGCAGTATTTT.

This chain joins TRBV28 and TRBJ2-7; D not resolved. V lost 6 bases and J 0 bases, leaving 9 bases between the germline ends. The CDR3 spans 13 residues. CDR1 is MDHEN, CDR2 SYDVKM, per germline. The CDR3 region has the DNA TGTGCCAGCAGATCGGTTAGCTCCTACGAGCAGTACTTC. Translated: CASRSVSSYEQYF. Filled out from reference TRBV28 and TRBJ2-7, the complete variable domain reads DVKVTQSSRYLVKRTGEKVFLECVQDMDHENMFWYRQDPGLGLRLIYFSYDVKMKEKGDIPEGYSVSREKKERFSLILESASTNQTSMYLCASRSVSSYEQYFGPGTRLTVT.

The chain has TRBV11-2 and TRBJ1-4, with D hard to call. This CDR3 has 14 residues. In germline, CDR1 is SGHAT, CDR2 FQNNGV. Trimming shortened V by 1 base and J by 6 bases, and 9 bases separated the two germline ends. Here the CDR3 reads CASSLGTTDEKLFF. The DNA for the CDR3 is TGTGCCAGCAGCTTAGGGACCACGGATGAAAAACTGTTTTTT.

The V call is TRBV27, the J call TRBJ2-7; D possibly uses TRBD1 or TRBD2 (5 bases each). The CDR3 is 15 residues long. Germline CDR1 reads MNHEY; CDR2 reads SMNVEV (reference sequence). Trimming stripped 2 bases from V and 0 bases from J, with 11 bases between. The CDR3 sequence is CASSLTAGSSYEQYF. CDR3 in DNA: TGTGCCAGCAGTTTAACGGCAGGGAGCTCCTACGAGCAGTACTTC.

The V gene is TRBV27, the J gene TRBJ1-1; 12 nucleotides match TRBD1. Germline assignment: CDR1 MNHEY and CDR2 SMNVEV (reference sequence). J gave up 4 bases and V 5 bases, and 8 bases lay outside the gene matches. CDR3 size: 16 residues. Here the CDR3 reads CASSSRDRGLGTEAFF. CDR3 coding DNA: TGTGCCAGCAGTAGCCGGGACAGGGGGCTTGGCACTGAAGCTTTCTTT.

This sequence joins TRBV13 and TRBJ1-1; D ambiguous. The CDR3 is made up of 13 amino acids. Deletions cut 0 bases from V and 3 bases from J, with 5 bases between. Germline CDR1 reads PRHDT; CDR2 reads FYEKMQ (reference sequence). The chain's CDR3 is CASSLGQYTEAFF. The CDR3 coding sequence is TGTGCCAGCAGCTTAGGGCAGTACACTGAAGCTTTCTTT.

This clone is a singleton in its sample. The sample holds other DNA sequences that translate to the same CDR3. The chain links TRBV27 to TRBJ2-7; D gene uncertain. Trimming removed 3 bases from V and 6 bases from J, with 9 bases in between. Germline V gene lookup returns CDR1 MNHEY and CDR2 SMNVEV (reference sequence). The CDR3 has 12 amino acids. The CDR3 reads CASSFVGGEQYF. DNA of the CDR3: TGTGCCAGCAGTTTCGTTGGCGGCGAGCAGTACTTC.

The genes are TRBV10-3 and TRBJ2-3; 11 bases line up with TRBD1. Germline V gives CDR1 ENHRY, CDR2 SYGVKD. The CDR3 covers 16 residues. With 2 bases clipped from V and 4 bases from J, the junction kept 5 bases outside the gene matches. CDR3 DNA sequence: TGTGCCATCAGTGAGCCCGGACAGGGGGCGGCAGATACGCAGTATTTT. This sequence encodes CAISEPGQGAADTQYF.

The V and J genes are TRBV7-9 and TRBJ2-6; D remains unclear. The CDR3 length is 18 residues. Trimming took 1 base from V and 4 from J, leaving 17 bases between them. Germline V CDR1 and CDR2: SEHNR, FQNEAQ (reference sequence). DNA of the CDR3: TGTGCCAGCAGCTTAGAGGACCTACGACTTATGGGGGCCAACGTCCTGACTTTC. This translates into CASSLEDLRLMGANVLTF.

The chain combines TRBV10-3 with TRBJ2-5, with D maybe TRBD1 (6 bases). Trimming cost V 0 bases and J 4 bases, with 18 bases left between them. The germline V gene encodes CDR1 ENHRY and CDR2 SYGVKD. The CDR3 has 17 amino acids. The CDR3 DNA reads TGTGCCATCAGTGAGTCGAGGTCTATCTCAGGGGCAGAGACCCAGTACTTC. This codes for CAISESRSISGAETQYF.

The chain uses TRBV7-9 and TRBJ2-7; TRBD2 might be the D (6 bases). Germline loops: CDR1 SEHNR, CDR2 FQNEAQ (reference sequence). Trimming removed 0 bases at V and 4 bases at J, with 13 bases between. This CDR3 has 15 amino acids. The CDR3 spells CASSLAGPRGYEQYF. The CDR3 nucleotides read TGTGCCAGCAGCTTAGCCGGGCCCCGGGGGTACGAGCAGTACTTC. Full variable domain (rest looked up from reference TRBV7-9 and TRBJ2-7): DTGVSQNPRHKITKRGQNVTFRCDPISEHNRLYWYRQTLGQGPEFLTYFQNEAQLEKSRLLSDRFSAERPKGSFSTLEIQRTEQGDSAMYLCASSLAGPRGYEQYFGPGTRLTVT.

This sequence joins TRBV6-6 and TRBJ2-2, with a possible D match to TRBD2 (6 bases). V gave up 3 bases and J gave up 5 bases, with 13 bases separating them. The V gene's germline CDR1 is MNHNY and CDR2 SVGAGI (reference sequence). The CDR3 runs 15 residues. Here the CDR3 reads CASSYSASATGELFF. DNA of the CDR3: TGTGCCAGCAGTTATTCGGCTAGCGCGACCGGGGAGCTGTTTTTT.

The rearrangement joins TRBV5-1 to TRBJ2-7; D unclear. The CDR3 runs to 11 residues. Looked up from germline, CDR1 is SGHRS and CDR2 is YFSETQ. Trimming cost V 1 base and J 6 bases, with 5 bases left between them. The CDR3 spells CASSLSSEQYF. In DNA, the CDR3 is TGCGCCAGCAGCTTGAGCTCCGAGCAGTACTTC.

This sequence joins TRBV5-4 and TRBJ1-1; 7 positions match TRBD1. Germline trimming cut 3 bases from V and 7 bases from J; bases unmatched to any gene: 9. The CDR3 length is 14 residues. The V gene's germline CDR1 is SGHNT and CDR2 YYREEE (reference sequence). Here the CDR3 reads CASSSAGTAIEAFF. As DNA, the CDR3 is TGTGCCAGCAGCTCAGCCGGGACAGCCATTGAAGCTTTCTTT.